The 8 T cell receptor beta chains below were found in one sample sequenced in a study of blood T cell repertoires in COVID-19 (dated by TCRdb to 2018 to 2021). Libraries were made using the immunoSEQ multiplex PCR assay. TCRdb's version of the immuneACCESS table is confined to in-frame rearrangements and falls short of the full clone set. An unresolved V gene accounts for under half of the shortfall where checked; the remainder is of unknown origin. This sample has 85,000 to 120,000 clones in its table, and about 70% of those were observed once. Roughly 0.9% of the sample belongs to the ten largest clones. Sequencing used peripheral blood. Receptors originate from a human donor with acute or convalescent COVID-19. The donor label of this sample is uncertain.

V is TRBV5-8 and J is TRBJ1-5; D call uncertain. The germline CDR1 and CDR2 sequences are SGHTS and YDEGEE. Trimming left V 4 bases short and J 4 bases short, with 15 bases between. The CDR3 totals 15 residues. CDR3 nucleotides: TGTGCCAGCAGCCGCGGGCTACAAGTTAATCAGCCCCAGCATTTT. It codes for CASSRGLQVNQPQHF.

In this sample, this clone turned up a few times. CDR3 sequence (DNA): TGTGCCAGCATTATCCGCGGAGGGGTGACGACTGAAGCTTTCTTT. Translation: CASIIRGGVTTEAFF. The V and J genes are TRBV2 and TRBJ1-1; D may be TRBD1 (5 bases). The germline V gene encodes CDR1 SNHLY and CDR2 FYNNEI. Trimming removed 7 bases at V and 5 bases at J, with 20 bases between. The CDR3 runs 15 residues.

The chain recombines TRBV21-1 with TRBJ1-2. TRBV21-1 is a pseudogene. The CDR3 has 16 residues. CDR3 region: CASSQETGRPNYGYTF. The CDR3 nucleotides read TGTGCCAGCAGTCAAGAGACGGGAAGGCCGAACTATGGCTACACCTTC.

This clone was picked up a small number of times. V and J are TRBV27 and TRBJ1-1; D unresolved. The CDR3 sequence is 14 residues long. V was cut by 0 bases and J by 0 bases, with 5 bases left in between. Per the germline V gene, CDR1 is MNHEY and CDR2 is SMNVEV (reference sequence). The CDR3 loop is CASSLSRLNTEAFF. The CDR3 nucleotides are TGTGCCAGCAGTTTATCTCGGTTGAACACTGAAGCTTTCTTT.

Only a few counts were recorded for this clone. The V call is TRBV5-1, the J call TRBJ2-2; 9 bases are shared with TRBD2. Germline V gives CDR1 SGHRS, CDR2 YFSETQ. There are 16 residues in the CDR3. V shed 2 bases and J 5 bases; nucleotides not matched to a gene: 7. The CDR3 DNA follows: TGCGCCAGCAGCTTTTCGAGCGGGGGGATAACCGGGGAGCTGTTTTTT. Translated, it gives CASSFSSGGITGELFF.

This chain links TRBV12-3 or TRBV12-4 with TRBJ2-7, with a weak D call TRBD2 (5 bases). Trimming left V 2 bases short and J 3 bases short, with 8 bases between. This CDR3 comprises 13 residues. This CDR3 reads CASSLSRGYEQYF. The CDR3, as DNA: TGTGCCAGCAGTTTATCCCGGGGCTACGAGCAGTACTTC.

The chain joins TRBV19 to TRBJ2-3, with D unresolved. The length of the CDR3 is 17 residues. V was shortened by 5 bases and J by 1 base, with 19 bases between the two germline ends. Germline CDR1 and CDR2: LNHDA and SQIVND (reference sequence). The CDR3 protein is CASSVLRGTVGTDTQYF. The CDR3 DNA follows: TGTGCCAGTAGTGTCCTCAGAGGTACTGTTGGCACAGATACGCAGTATTTT.

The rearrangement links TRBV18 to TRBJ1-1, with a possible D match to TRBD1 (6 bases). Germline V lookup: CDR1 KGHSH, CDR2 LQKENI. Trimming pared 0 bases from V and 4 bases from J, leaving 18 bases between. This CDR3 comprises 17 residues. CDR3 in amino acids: CASSPPENVRGITEAFF. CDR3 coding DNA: TGTGCCAGCTCACCACCGGAGAACGTGAGGGGGATCACTGAAGCTTTCTTT.